This entry concerns a single TCR beta chain. What it binds is not known. These data are taken from a study of post-analysis software for immune sequencing data. Study at large: Included courses were relapsing-remitting and secondary progressive multiple sclerosis; progressive-relapsing multiple sclerosis was also included. Regarding the study as a whole: With F measure, samples from one preparation batch clustered together strongly. Controls showed lower frequencies than patients for roughly 5 TRBV segments, and TRBV5-6, TRBV5-1 and TRBV20-1 were among these. Diversity measured as normalized Chao1 was significantly lower in multiple sclerosis patients than in controls.

Unique molecular identifiers were present in the TCR beta cDNA libraries. Once roughly 1 to 11 million T cells were used, some 500,000 cDNA molecules resulted. MiXCR, run by TCRdb on the PCR reads, gives a single entry per CDR3 protein. In the table there are approximately 460,000 distinct CDR3 sequences, roughly 45% of which are singletons. The CDR3 spans 18 residues. Germline CDR1 and CDR2: SGHTA and FQGNSA. V was shortened by 4 bases and J by 5 bases, with 26 bases between the two germline ends. Sequences were obtained from blood. The clonotype comes from a girl under 18 with multiple sclerosis. The genes are TRBV7-2 and TRBJ2-5; the D gene could be TRBD1 or TRBD2 (5 bases each). CDR3 residues: CASSSHVRAGAAEETQYF. Written as DNA, the CDR3 is TGTGCCAGCAGCTCCCACGTTCGAGCCGGGGCCGCGGAGGAGACCCAGTACTTC.